This T cell receptor beta chain was captured by sequencing in a study of neurological immune-mediated disorders. One entry per CDR3 protein, called by TCRdb with MiXCR from the 5' RACE reads. The sample lists tens of thousands of distinct CDR3 sequences, roughly 3.5% occurring once. This clonotype occurred many times. This CDR3 contains 17 residues. V shed 4 bases and J 2 bases; nucleotides not matched to a gene: 5. Per germline, CDR1 SGHDT and CDR2 YYEEEE. The receptor was derived from a woman between 45 and 65 years old with multiple sclerosis. The sample comprised PBMCs. The chain carries TRBV5-6 and TRBJ2-5; TRBD2 aligns across 16 bases. The CDR3 coding sequence is TGTGCCAGCAGCATGGGACTAGCGGGAGGGAGGCAAGAGACCCAGTACTTC. Translation gives CASSMGLAGGRQETQYF.